The 27 T cell receptor beta chains in this list originate from one sample, sequenced in a study of T cell repertoires in cytomegalovirus infection. The antigens for these receptors are not known. Via MiXCR, TCRdb re-called the reads, giving one row per CDR3 protein. The sample lists just under 500,000 distinct CDR3 sequences; 30% to 35% were seen once. Material: cultured PBMCs, obtained from culture after CMV antigen stimulation. Receptors were obtained from a human donor in good health (CMV status not recorded). Some clones in this sample may be carry-over from other donors' samples.

This clonotype was counted only a few times. The chain combines TRBV19 with TRBJ1-5; perhaps TRBD1 as D (5 bases). The V end was cut by 5 bases, the J end by 3 bases, with 8 bases between. Germline lookup yields CDR1 LNHDA and CDR2 SQIVND (reference sequence). The CDR3 contains 13 residues. CDR3 in DNA: TGTGCCAGTAGTCCACAGGCCAATCAGCCCCAGCATTTT. Translated: CASSPQANQPQHF. The complete variable domain, with remaining parts taken from reference TRBV19 and TRBJ1-5, reads DGGITQSPKYLFRKEGQNVTLSCEQNLNHDAMYWYRQDPGQGLRLIYYSQIVNDFQKGDIAEGYSVSREKKESFPLTVTSAQKNPTAFYLCASSPQANQPQHFGDGTRLSIL.

A few counts support this clonotype. The V gene is TRBV6-1, the J gene TRBJ1-5, with no clear D. Per germline, CDR1 MNHNS and CDR2 SASEGT. CDR3 size: 13 residues. V lost 3 bases and J 1 base, leaving 4 bases between the germline ends. CDR3 nucleotides: TGTGCCAGCAGTGACACCAGCAATCAGCCCCAGCATTTT. It encodes CASSDTSNQPQHF.

The chain employs TRBV27 and TRBJ1-6; 8 nucleotides agree with TRBD1. The length of the CDR3 is 18 residues. From germline, CDR1 is MNHEY and CDR2 SMNVEV (reference sequence). V gave up 5 bases and J gave up 5 bases; unmatched junction bases: 14. DNA for the CDR3: TGTGCCAGCAGTCGCCTGGCCGGGACAGGATTAAATAATTCACCCCTCCACTTT. Its translation: CASSRLAGTGLNNSPLHF.

This clonotype was counted a few times. The rearrangement links TRBV7-2 to TRBJ2-1; 11 bases match TRBD2. The CDR3 sequence is 15 residues long. The junction had 8 bases not matched to a gene; V was cut back by 4 bases and J by 9 bases. Germline lookup yields CDR1 SGHTA and CDR2 FQGNSA. The CDR3 DNA is TGTGCCAGCAGCTCCTCACTAGCGGGAGATGGTGAGCAGTTCTTC. This sequence encodes CASSSSLAGDGEQFF. Complete variable domain (other parts from reference TRBV7-2 and TRBJ2-1): GAGVSQSPSNKVTEKGKDVELRCDPISGHTALYWYRQSLGQGLEFLIYFQGNSAPDKSGLPSDRFSAERTGGSVSTLTIQRTQQEDSAVYLCASSSSLAGDGEQFFGPGTRLTVL.

The V call is TRBV7-2, the J call TRBJ2-1, with TRBD2 matching over 8 bases. CDR1 and CDR2 (germline): SGHTA, FQGNSA. The CDR3 covers 13 residues. V shed 5 bases, J shed 10 bases, and the junction held 7 bases outside the gene matches. The CDR3 loop is CASSPPGLGEQFF. The CDR3 nucleotides read TGTGCCAGCAGCCCCCCGGGACTAGGGGAGCAGTTCTTC.

This chain connects TRBV20-1 to TRBJ2-6; no reliable D call. CDR3 size: 14 residues. The V gene's germline CDR1 is DFQATT and CDR2 SNEGSKA (reference sequence). With 6 bases removed from V and 0 bases from J, the gap between germline ends came to 9 bases. CDR3 amino acids: CSANQRSGANVLTF. The CDR3 bases are TGCAGTGCCAATCAACGCTCTGGGGCCAACGTCCTGACTTTC.

This clonotype was seen more than once but under ten times. The rearrangement uses TRBV7-2 and TRBJ2-7; TRBD2 agrees at 11 bases. V lost 6 bases to trimming and J lost 10 bases; unmatched junction nucleotides: 8. Germline assignment: CDR1 SGHTA and CDR2 FQGNSA. This CDR3 is 13 amino acids long. CDR3 region: CASRPPSGGIQYF. CDR3 nucleotide sequence: TGTGCCAGCAGGCCTCCTAGCGGGGGGATCCAGTACTTC.

The chain recombines TRBV4-3 with TRBJ2-5, with D possibly being TRBD1 (5 bases). The V end lost 0 bases, the J end lost 4 bases, and 9 bases lay between the germline ends. This CDR3 has 14 amino acids. Germline V gives CDR1 LGHNA, CDR2 YSLEER. The CDR3 spells CASSQDREGETQYF. CDR3 DNA: TGCGCCAGCAGCCAAGACAGGGAAGGAGAGACCCAGTACTTC.

The chain combines TRBV12-3 or TRBV12-4 with TRBJ2-1, with D unresolved. V lost 6 bases, J lost 6 bases, and 15 bases lay in between. The CDR3 totals 14 residues. In nucleotides, the CDR3 is TGTGCCAGCAGGGCCGTGAGACCTTTCAATGAGCAGTTCTTC. This gives the protein CASRAVRPFNEQFF.

To note about this clonotype: A much larger clone is a single base away; this may be a read error. The V gene is TRBV7-6, the J gene TRBJ2-7; D might be TRBD1 (5 bases). The CDR3 is made up of 16 amino acids. Per germline, CDR1 SGHVS and CDR2 FNYEAQ. The germline V and J ends were trimmed by 6 bases and 0 bases, with 18 bases remaining between them. CDR3 loop: CASSGTRGYSSYEQYF. The DNA for the CDR3 is TGTGCCAGCAGTGGAACAAGGGGCTACAGCTCCTACGAGCAGTACTTC.

The gene calls are TRBV11-3 and TRBJ1-2; D may be TRBD1 (5 bases). Trimming removed 5 bases from V and 8 bases from J, with 15 bases in between. This CDR3 has 13 residues. Germline loops: CDR1 SGHNT, CDR2 YENEEA. The CDR3 DNA reads as TGTGCCAGCAGCGTCAGGGAGACTAGCGGCTACACCTTC. As protein: CASSVRETSGYTF.

The chain combines TRBV2 with TRBJ2-7, with TRBD2 identical over 12 bases. The CDR3 totals 13 residues. In germline, CDR1 is SNHLY, CDR2 FYNNEI. V was clipped by 6 bases and J by 7 bases; unmatched bases: 4. CDR3 sequence (DNA): TGTGCCAGCAGGACTAGCGGGAGTGTGGAGCAGTACTTC. It yields the protein CASRTSGSVEQYF.

This clonotype was recorded many times. This chain uses TRBV12-3 or TRBV12-4 with TRBJ2-1, with D perhaps matching TRBD2 (6 bases). V was pared by 3 bases and J by 5 bases, with 14 bases between. This CDR3 spans 15 amino acids. CDR3: CASSLVQGGNNEQFF. The CDR3 DNA is TGTGCCAGCAGTTTGGTTCAGGGCGGGAACAATGAGCAGTTCTTC.

The chain joins TRBV15 to TRBJ1-5; D not certain. Germline V gene sequence: CDR1 LNHNV, CDR2 YYDKDF (reference sequence). V shed 0 bases and J shed 0 bases, with 12 bases lying between them. The CDR3 spans 17 residues. The CDR3 bases are TGTGCCACCAGCAGAGATGTATGGCAGCGTAGCAATCAGCCCCAGCATTTT. Translating it yields CATSRDVWQRSNQPQHF.

This clonotype was picked up a small number of times. This sequence joins TRBV20-1 and TRBJ2-5; weak D call: TRBD2 (7 bases). The CDR3 extends over 14 amino acids. V lost 6 bases and J lost 5, with 19 bases in between. Germline V gene sequence: CDR1 DFQATT, CDR2 SNEGSKA (reference sequence). The CDR3 region is CSAVRGGIGETQYF. The CDR3, as DNA: TGCAGTGCCGTTAGGGGGGGAATCGGGGAGACCCAGTACTTC.

This clonotype was seen a few times. The V gene is TRBV6-2 or TRBV6-3, the J gene TRBJ2-3; tentatively, D is TRBD1 or TRBD2 (5 bases each). Trimming cost V 5 bases and J 5 bases, with 11 bases left between them. The CDR3 spans 13 residues. The germline gives CDR1 MNHEY, CDR2 SVGEGT. The CDR3 protein is CASSRTGQDTQYF. CDR3 DNA: TGTGCCAGCAGTAGGACGGGGCAAGATACGCAGTATTTT.

The chain has TRBV28 and TRBJ2-7; a possible D gene is TRBD1 (6 bases). Germline assignment: CDR1 MDHEN and CDR2 SYDVKM. V gave up 3 bases and J gave up 2 bases, with 11 bases separating them. The CDR3 extends over 14 amino acids. CDR3 loop: CASSLLTGPYEQYF. The CDR3 DNA reads TGTGCCAGCAGTTTGTTGACAGGTCCCTACGAGCAGTACTTC.

This clonotype showed up many times. The J gene is TRBJ2-3, the V gene TRBV7-2, with a tentative D call TRBD2 (5 bases). The germline gives CDR1 SGHTA, CDR2 FQGNSA. The CDR3 is 14 residues long. V dropped 8 bases and J dropped 4 bases, with 16 bases sitting between them. CDR3 sequence reads: CASRDGKRADTQYF. CDR3 sequence (DNA): TGTGCCAGCCGCGACGGAAAGAGGGCAGATACGCAGTATTTT.

V and J are TRBV6-2 or TRBV6-3 and TRBJ2-5; TRBD2 aligns across 8 bases. The CDR3 has 14 residues. J was trimmed by 2 bases and V by 6 bases; bases with no gene match: 5. Germline V lookup: CDR1 MNHEY, CDR2 SVGEGT. Written as DNA, the CDR3 is TGTGCCAGCAGCCGGAGCGGGAGTCAAGAGACCCAGTACTTC. Its translation is CASSRSGSQETQYF.

This clonotype was observed a few times. The CDR3 region is CATSRDTRVSSTDTQYF. CDR3 in DNA: TGTGCCACCAGCAGAGATACGCGGGTGTCTAGCACAGATACGCAGTATTTT. The rearrangement uses TRBV15 and TRBJ2-3, with D maybe TRBD2 (5 bases). CDR1 and CDR2 (germline): LNHNV, YYDKDF (reference sequence). With 0 bases removed from V and 0 bases from J, the gap between germline ends came to 13 bases. The CDR3 covers 17 residues.

The V and J genes are TRBV7-4 and TRBJ2-4; D call uncertain. V shed 4 bases and J shed 5 bases, with 6 bases lying between them. This CDR3 contains 12 residues. Germline-derived CDR1 and CDR2 are SGHVT and SQSDAQ. Here the CDR3 DNA reads TGTGCCAGCAGCTATGATCAAAACATTCAGTACTTC. Protein product: CASSYDQNIQYF. The entire variable domain, with the rest obtained from reference TRBV7-4 and TRBJ2-4, is as follows: GAGVSQSPRYKVAKRGRDVALRCDSISGHVTLYWYRQTLGQGSEVLTYSQSDAQRDKSGRPSGRFSAERPERSVSTLKIQRTEQGDSAVYLCASSYDQNIQYFGAGTRLSVL.

The chain couples TRBV27 to TRBJ1-2; D is unresolved. This CDR3 has 13 amino acids. CDR1 is MNHEY and CDR2 is SMNVEV in the germline V gene (reference sequence). The V gene lost 3 bases and the J gene lost 4 bases, with 9 bases spanning the gap. The CDR3 bases are TGTGCCAGCAGTTTCGGGCCCCTCTATGGCTACACCTTC. Its protein product is CASSFGPLYGYTF.

This clonotype was observed once. The V call is TRBV19, the J call TRBJ2-3; 8 bases are shared with TRBD1. In germline, CDR1 is LNHDA, CDR2 SQIVND (reference sequence). The CDR3 contains 19 residues. The V gene end was trimmed by 3 bases and the J gene end by 7 bases; junction bases not matched to a gene: 21. The CDR3 DNA follows: TGTGCCAGTAGTATGTCGTTGAAATCACGCGGACAGGGCGTGAATACGCAGTATTTT. Translation: CASSMSLKSRGQGVNTQYF.

Many counts were recorded for this clonotype. The chain recombines TRBV7-6 with TRBJ2-5; D is unresolved. The V and J ends lost 4 bases and 3 bases respectively, with 15 bases between them. Germline CDR1 is SGHVS and CDR2 is FNYEAQ. The CDR3 loop spans 15 amino acids. The DNA for the CDR3 is TGTGCCAGCAGCTCCGCCGGTTGGGGTGAAGAGACCCAGTACTTC. Amino acid sequence: CASSSAGWGEETQYF.

This clonotype showed up just a few times. V usage is TRBV12-3 or TRBV12-4 and J usage is TRBJ1-2; weak D call: TRBD1 (6 bases). V lost 7 bases to trimming and J lost 0 bases, with 27 bases between them. CDR3 size: 19 residues. The CDR3, as DNA: TGTGCCAGCACACTTTATGAACCGGGACAACGAACCTCTAACTATGGCTACACCTTC. Residues: CASTLYEPGQRTSNYGYTF.

V and J are TRBV15 and TRBJ1-1; D is perhaps TRBD1 (5 bases). V dropped 0 bases and J dropped 5 bases, with 10 bases sitting between them. The germline gives CDR1 LNHNV, CDR2 YYDKDF (reference sequence). CDR3 length equals 14 residues. The CDR3 bases are TGTGCCACCAGCAGAGACAGGGTAGGGACTGAAGCTTTCTTT. Translating gives CATSRDRVGTEAFF.

This clonotype was counted many times. V gene TRBV23-1 combines with J gene TRBJ2-1; D is perhaps TRBD2 (6 bases). TRBV23-1 is reported as an ORF; its role is uncertain. V was cut by 3 bases and J by 1 base, with 7 bases left in between. The CDR3 sequence is 14 residues long. The CDR3 DNA reads as TGCGCCAGCAGTCATCGGGGGTCCTACAATGAGCAGTTCTTC. This codes for CASSHRGSYNEQFF.